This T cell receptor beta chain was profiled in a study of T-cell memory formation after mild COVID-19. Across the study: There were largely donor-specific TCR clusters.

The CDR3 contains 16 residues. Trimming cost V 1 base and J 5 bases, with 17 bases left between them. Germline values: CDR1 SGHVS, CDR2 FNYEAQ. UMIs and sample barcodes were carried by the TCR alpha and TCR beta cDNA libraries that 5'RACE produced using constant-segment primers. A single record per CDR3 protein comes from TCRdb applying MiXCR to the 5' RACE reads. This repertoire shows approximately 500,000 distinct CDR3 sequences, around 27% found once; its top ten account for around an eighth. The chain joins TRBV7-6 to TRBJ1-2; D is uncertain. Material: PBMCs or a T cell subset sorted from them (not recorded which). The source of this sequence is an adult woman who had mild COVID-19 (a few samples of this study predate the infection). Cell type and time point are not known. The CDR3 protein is CASSLGRSAAVYGYTF. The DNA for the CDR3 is TGTGCCAGCAGCTTAGGAAGGAGTGCGGCCGTATATGGCTACACCTTC.